The source of this TCR beta chain is a study of T cell repertoires in cytomegalovirus infection. Study summary: Used in the study were CMV epitopes, some recently identified and HLA-C-restricted, others well-studied and HLA-B-restricted. Public TCR beta signatures provided an indication of both CMV infection and a matching HLA type.

Concerning this clonotype: Its antigen is undetermined.

Notes on the study in general: The ex vivo response was dominated by HLA-C-restricted CMV-specific TCR beta clonotypes. Carriers of CMV plus the relevant HLA were identified by cumulative public TCR beta family frequency.

CDR1 and CDR2 from the germline V gene are SGHAT and FQNNGV. The CDR3 contains 15 residues. V lost 1 base to trimming and J lost 5 bases; unmatched junction nucleotides: 7. In TCRdb, the reads were re-called with MiXCR into one record per CDR3 protein. The sample includes about 470,000 distinct CDR3 sequences, approximately 46% of them seen just once. The chain employs TRBV11-2 and TRBJ1-1; 7 positions agree with TRBD1. The specimen comprised cultured PBMCs, sampled from culture after CMV antigen stimulation. The clonotype was recovered from a human donor in good health (CMV status not recorded). Some clones in this sample may be carry-over from other donors' samples. CDR3 DNA: TGTGCCAGCAGCTTAGTTCGACAGGGTGGAACTGAAGCTTTCTTT. Translating it yields CASSLVRQGGTEAFF.